These 25 T cell receptor beta chains were all obtained from the same sample, sequenced in a study of blood T cell repertoires in COVID-19. Measured with immunoSEQ multiplex PCR; TCRdb has only the in-frame clones, and not every one. The table lists roughly 23,000 clones, 70% to 90% of them singletons. The specimen sequenced was peripheral blood. The origin of the receptors is a man between 70 and 80 years old with COVID-19, enrolled during active disease.

The chain uses TRBV5-1 and TRBJ2-1; the D gene is possibly TRBD2 (10 bases). This CDR3 is 21 amino acids long. With 4 bases removed from V and 7 bases from J, the gap between germline ends came to 36 bases. Germline V lookup: CDR1 SGHRS, CDR2 YFSETQ. Here the CDR3 DNA reads TGCGCCAGCAGCCTTGGGGTCGGGACAGGGAGGACTAGCGGCAGCCCAAATGAGCAGTTCTTC. It specifies CASSLGVGTGRTSGSPNEQFF.

The V and J genes are TRBV6-5 and TRBJ1-2, with no clear D. V was shortened by 5 bases and J by 8 bases, with 18 bases between the two germline ends. From germline, CDR1 is MNHEY and CDR2 SVGAGI. The CDR3 length is 14 residues. In DNA form, the CDR3 reads TGTGCCAGCAGTCGTCGGCCCTGGGAGGGAGGCTACACCTTC. This translates into CASSRRPWEGGYTF.

The chain has TRBV6-6 and TRBJ2-2; TRBD1 matches 10 bases. Trimming at V came to 5 bases and at J to 4 bases, leaving 7 bases not matched to a gene. This CDR3 region has 16 residues. Germline CDR1 is MNHNY and CDR2 is SVGAGI (reference sequence). This chain's CDR3 is CASSRGQGSSTGELFF. In DNA, the CDR3 is TGTGCCAGCAGTAGGGGACAGGGGTCGAGCACCGGGGAGCTGTTTTTT.

This chain connects TRBV12-5 to TRBJ1-6; D is unresolved. Per the germline V gene, CDR1 is LGHNT and CDR2 is FRNRAP. Trimming took 0 bases from V and 3 from J, leaving 6 bases between them. The CDR3 covers 15 residues. CDR3 in DNA: TGTGCTAGTGGTTTGGTAATGAGCTATAATTCACCCCTCCACTTT. It yields the protein CASGLVMSYNSPLHF.

This clone was seen a single time. The V and J genes are TRBV19 and TRBJ1-6, with 8 bases lining up with TRBD1. This CDR3 region has 17 residues. Per germline, CDR1 LNHDA and CDR2 SQIVND (reference sequence). V shed 5 bases and J 2 bases; nucleotides not matched to a gene: 8. The CDR3 bases are TGTGCCAGTAGTTACGGACAGGGAAGGCCCTATAATTCACCCCTCCACTTT. Translating gives CASSYGQGRPYNSPLHF.

The J gene is TRBJ2-7, the V gene TRBV6-5; the D gene is possibly TRBD2 (7 bases). There are 12 residues in the CDR3. Trimming stripped 6 bases from V and 7 bases from J, with 13 bases between. CDR1 and CDR2 (germline): MNHEY, SVGAGI. CDR3 coding DNA: TGTGCCAGCAGGGGGGGGGCCGGAGAGCAGTACTTC. Amino acids: CASRGGAGEQYF.

By share of the sample, this clone is large. The chain has TRBV16 and TRBJ1-6; D not certain. Germline V gene sequence: CDR1 KGHSY, CDR2 FQNENV. Trimming shortened V by 0 bases and J by 9 bases, and 18 bases separated the two germline ends. The length of the CDR3 is 17 residues. The CDR3 region is CASSQSPAGAGISPLHF. The CDR3 DNA sequence: TGTGCCAGCAGCCAATCCCCTGCCGGTGCCGGTATTTCACCCCTCCACTTT.

This chain links TRBV9 with TRBJ2-2; 9 bases line up with TRBD2. V lost 5 bases and J lost 5; bases outside the gene matches: 10. CDR1 is SGDLS and CDR2 is YYNGEE in the germline V gene. The CDR3 loop spans 16 amino acids. CDR3 protein: CASRLTGTSRTGELFF. As DNA, the CDR3 is TGTGCCAGCAGGTTAACCGGGACTAGCAGGACCGGGGAGCTGTTTTTT.

The rearrangement links TRBV6-5 to TRBJ1-1; D unclear. Per the germline V gene, CDR1 is MNHEY and CDR2 is SVGAGI. V lost 7 bases and J 5 bases, leaving 11 bases between the germline ends. This CDR3 has 12 residues. Here the CDR3 reads CASKTPGTEAFF. CDR3 DNA: TGTGCCAGCAAGACTCCGGGGACTGAAGCTTTCTTT.

The gene calls are TRBV29-1 and TRBJ2-3; 10 nucleotides align to TRBD2. This CDR3 has 13 amino acids. Germline V gene data show CDR1 as SQVTM and CDR2 as ANQGSEA. The V and J ends lost 6 bases and 4 bases, in that order; junction bases with no gene match: 4. This CDR3 reads CSVASGSSDTQYF. CDR3 nucleotides: TGCAGCGTCGCTAGCGGGAGTTCAGATACGCAGTATTTT.

As to this clone: Additional DNA sequences in this sample encode the identical CDR3. The rearrangement uses TRBV12-5 and TRBJ2-2; TRBD1 agrees at 7 bases. After removal of 5 bases from V and 2 bases from J, the junction contained 5 bases not matched to a gene. This CDR3 is 15 amino acids long. Germline V lookup: CDR1 LGHNT, CDR2 FRNRAP. This CDR3 reads CASGRQGPNTGELFF. The CDR3 coding sequence is TGTGCTAGTGGTCGACAGGGACCAAACACCGGGGAGCTGTTTTTT.

This clone occurred once. This chain uses TRBV19 with TRBJ1-2, with TRBD1 as a possible D gene (6 bases). The V gene's germline CDR1 is LNHDA and CDR2 SQIVND (reference sequence). The CDR3 extends over 14 amino acids. The V end lost 5 bases, the J end lost 2 bases, and 12 bases lay between the germline ends. The CDR3 coding sequence is TGTGCCAGTAGTGGGCCAGGGGCGAACTATGGCTACACCTTC. The encoded protein is CASSGPGANYGYTF.

The chain joins TRBV19 to TRBJ1-2, with 7 bases aligning to TRBD1. From germline, CDR1 is LNHDA and CDR2 SQIVND (reference sequence). This CDR3 region has 15 residues. Trimming cost V 6 bases and J 1 base; bases outside gene matches: 8. In nucleotides, the CDR3 is TGTGCCAGTAGCGAGAACAGGGGCGTTAACTATGGCTACACCTTC. It encodes CASSENRGVNYGYTF. The full variable domain, completed using reference TRBV19 and TRBJ1-2, is DGGITQSPKYLFRKEGQNVTLSCEQNLNHDAMYWYRQDPGQGLRLIYYSQIVNDFQKGDIAEGYSVSREKKESFPLTVTSAQKNPTAFYLCASSENRGVNYGYTFGSGTRLTVV.

The chain has TRBV27 and TRBJ2-1; tentative D call: TRBD2 (6 bases). Germline lookup yields CDR1 MNHEY and CDR2 SMNVEV (reference sequence). There are 14 residues in the CDR3. Trimming removed 7 bases at V and 4 bases at J, with 14 bases between. The DNA of the CDR3 is TGTGCCAGCACCTGGTCTGGAGGGTACAATGAGCAGTTCTTC. Residues: CASTWSGGYNEQFF.

V gene TRBV30 combines with J gene TRBJ1-2; a weak D match, TRBD1 (6 bases). Germline loops: CDR1 GTSNPN, CDR2 SVGIG (reference sequence). This CDR3 has 13 residues. V gave up 1 base and J gave up 4 bases, with 10 bases separating them. The CDR3 is CAWSGGGVYGYTF. The CDR3 DNA follows: TGTGCCTGGAGTGGGGGGGGCGTCTATGGCTACACCTTC.

The chain is built from TRBV5-8 and TRBJ2-1; 7 bases are a match to TRBD1. CDR1 and CDR2 (germline): SGHTS, YDEGEE. V was clipped by 1 base and J by 1 base; unmatched bases: 2. The CDR3 loop spans 15 amino acids. In DNA, the CDR3 is TGTGCCAGCAGCTTGCAGGGACAGTCCTACAATGAGCAGTTCTTC. This codes for CASSLQGQSYNEQFF.

This chain connects TRBV6-5 to TRBJ1-5; D uncertain. The V gene lost 6 bases and the J gene lost 0 bases, with 12 bases spanning the gap. The CDR3 contains 15 residues. Germline CDR1 is MNHEY and CDR2 is SVGAGI. CDR3 in DNA: TGTGCCAGCAGGAGGGAGTTGGGTAGCAATCAGCCCCAGCATTTT. It yields the protein CASRRELGSNQPQHF.

This clone was counted once. DNA for the CDR3: TGTGCCAGCGCGCAGGGTCCCCCGGATGAAAAACTGTTTTTT. Protein: CASAQGPPDEKLFF. The chain combines TRBV2 with TRBJ1-4; D is perhaps TRBD1 (5 bases). The length of the CDR3 is 14 residues. V lost 8 bases, J lost 6 bases, and 16 bases lay in between. The germline gives CDR1 SNHLY, CDR2 FYNNEI. Filled out from reference TRBV2 and TRBJ1-4, the complete variable domain reads EPEVTQTPSHQVTQMGQEVILRCVPISNHLYFYWYRQILGQKVEFLVSFYNNEISEKSEIFDDQFSVERPDGSNFTLKIRSTKLEDSAMYFCASAQGPPDEKLFFGSGTQLSVL.

For the CDR3, the DNA is TGTGCCAGCAGCCAAATAGGGAGGTCTTCTGGGGCCAACGTCCTGACTTTC. This codes for CASSQIGRSSGANVLTF. The chain combines TRBV3-1 (or the pseudogene TRBV3-2) with TRBJ2-6, with a tentative D call TRBD2 (6 bases). Germline lookup yields CDR1 LGHDT and CDR2 YNNKEL (reference sequence). The CDR3 is 17 residues long. Trimming stripped 2 bases from V and 1 base from J, with 12 bases between.

This clone has only a few counts. V and J are TRBV30 and TRBJ1-2; 9 bases map to TRBD1. The CDR3 loop spans 14 amino acids. CDR1 GTSNPN and CDR2 SVGIG come from the germline V gene (reference sequence). V shed 5 bases, J shed 4 bases, and the junction held 8 bases outside the gene matches. The CDR3 DNA follows: TGTGCCTGGGGGACAGGGTTTGGGGTCTATGGCTACACCTTC. It encodes CAWGTGFGVYGYTF.

The J gene is TRBJ2-1, the V gene TRBV2; TRBD2 matches at 9 bases. The CDR3 loop spans 14 amino acids. Germline V gives CDR1 SNHLY, CDR2 FYNNEI. Trimming at V came to 7 bases and at J to 7 bases, leaving 8 bases not matched to a gene. Written as DNA, the CDR3 is TGTGCCAGCACCAGACTAGCGGCGAGGAATGAGCAGTTCTTC. It is translated as CASTRLAARNEQFF.

This rearrangement joins TRBV11-2 to TRBJ2-1; maybe TRBD2 (5 bases). The CDR3 covers 13 residues. Trimming stripped 2 bases from V and 8 bases from J, with 10 bases between. Germline V gene sequence: CDR1 SGHAT, CDR2 FQNNGV. The CDR3 coding sequence is TGTGCCAGCAGCTTATTCCGGGGAGATGAGCAGTTCTTC. Protein sequence: CASSLFRGDEQFF.

The genes are TRBV10-3 and TRBJ1-5; TRBD1 might be the D (6 bases). Trimming removed 5 bases from V and 4 bases from J, with 9 bases in between. Germline V CDR1 and CDR2: ENHRY, SYGVKD. This CDR3 has 13 amino acids. In DNA, the CDR3 is TGTGCCATCAGTCGAGGACAGAATCAGCCCCAGCATTTT. This sequence encodes CAISRGQNQPQHF.

The chain is built from TRBV12-3 or TRBV12-4 and TRBJ1-1; no clear D gene. There are 13 residues in the CDR3. Trimming stripped 3 bases from V and 0 bases from J, with 5 bases between. The CDR3 bases are TGTGCCAGCAGTTTCGGGTTGAACACTGAAGCTTTCTTT. Translated: CASSFGLNTEAFF.

The chain links TRBV7-2 to TRBJ1-4; D uncertain. Trimming took 4 bases from V and 4 from J, leaving 7 bases between them. This CDR3 has 13 amino acids. CDR1 is SGHTA, CDR2 FQGNSA, per germline. CDR3 bases: TGTGCCAGCAGCTCAGCCCTTAATGAAAAACTGTTTTTT. It specifies CASSSALNEKLFF.